What follows are 24 T cell receptor beta chains derived from one specimen sequenced in a study of control samples from healthy donors and cancer patients. The assay was immunoSEQ multiplex PCR, and TCRdb's table has in-frame clones only and misses some. This table holds tens of thousands of clones, roughly 80% found once. The sample comprised PBMCs. These receptors all come from a woman aged 50 to 65 with lung cancer.

The chain uses TRBV6-5 and TRBJ2-1; TRBD2 matches 8 bases. In germline, CDR1 is MNHEY, CDR2 SVGAGI. The ends lost 7 bases at V and 10 bases at J; junction bases unmatched: 9. This CDR3 spans 13 amino acids. The DNA for the CDR3 is TGTGCCAGCATTCCCGTAACGGGGGGGGAGCAGTTCTTC. Protein product: CASIPVTGGEQFF.

The CDR3 here is CASSSRLSYEQYF. The CDR3 bases are TGTGCCAGCAGCTCTCGGTTATCCTACGAGCAGTACTTC. The J gene is TRBJ2-7, the V gene TRBV7-9; D unclear. The CDR3 has 13 amino acids. Per the germline V gene, CDR1 is SEHNR and CDR2 is FQNEAQ (reference sequence). V shed 4 bases and J shed 1 base, with 8 bases lying between them.

This chain uses TRBV5-1 with TRBJ1-5, with 9 positions matching TRBD1. Germline V gene data show CDR1 as SGHRS and CDR2 as YFSETQ. There are 16 residues in the CDR3. The trim removed 4 bases at V and 4 bases at J, leaving 9 bases unmatched. Here the CDR3 reads CASSPGGQGPNQPQHF. In DNA form, the CDR3 reads TGCGCCAGCAGCCCGGGGGGACAGGGCCCGAATCAGCCCCAGCATTTT.

This chain uses TRBV19 with TRBJ2-2; D ambiguous. The germline CDR1 and CDR2 sequences are LNHDA and SQIVND (reference sequence). Trimming shortened V by 6 bases and J by 1 base, and 6 bases separated the two germline ends. The CDR3 covers 13 residues. The CDR3 loop is CASRDRNTGELFF. In DNA, the CDR3 is TGTGCCAGTAGGGACCGGAACACCGGGGAGCTGTTTTTT.

The CDR3 sequence is CASSLGPDRGNTEAFF. The CDR3 nucleotides are TGCGCCAGCAGCTTGGGCCCGGACAGGGGGAACACTGAAGCTTTCTTT. This rearrangement joins TRBV5-1 to TRBJ1-1; 9 bases agree with TRBD1. V lost 0 bases to trimming and J lost 1 base; unmatched junction nucleotides: 4. The CDR3 is 16 residues long. The V gene's germline CDR1 is SGHRS and CDR2 YFSETQ.

The rearrangement joins TRBV5-6 to TRBJ2-5, with no clear D. V was pared by 1 base and J by 4 bases, with 8 bases between. The V gene's germline CDR1 is SGHDT and CDR2 YYEEEE. This CDR3 has 13 amino acids. CDR3 sequence reads: CASSLRTPETQYF. The CDR3 DNA is TGTGCCAGCAGCTTGAGGACCCCAGAGACCCAGTACTTC. The variable domain in full, completed from reference TRBV5-6 and TRBJ2-5, reads DAGVTQSPTHLIKTRGQQVTLRCSPKSGHDTVSWYQQALGQGPQFIFQYYEEEERQRGNFPDRFSGHQFPNYSSELNVNALLLGDSALYLCASSLRTPETQYFGPGTRLLVL.

This sequence joins TRBV11-3 and TRBJ1-1, with 8 bases fitting TRBD1. The germline V gene has CDR1 SGHNT and CDR2 YENEEA. The CDR3 spans 14 residues. After removal of 5 bases from V and 4 bases from J, the junction contained 6 bases not matched to a gene. The CDR3 DNA follows: TGTGCCAGCAGCGAAGGGACAGGAGGCACTGAAGCTTTCTTT. Encoded protein: CASSEGTGGTEAFF.

The gene calls are TRBV7-2 and TRBJ2-7; 7 bases align to TRBD1. The J segment lost 3 bases and the V segment lost 5 bases, leaving 7 bases of the junction unmatched. The CDR3 runs to 14 residues. The germline gives CDR1 SGHTA, CDR2 FQGNSA. In DNA, the CDR3 is TGTGCCAGCAGCCTCAGGGGGTCCGTCTACGAGCAGTACTTC. The encoded protein is CASSLRGSVYEQYF.

This clone has just one count. V and J are TRBV12-3 or TRBV12-4 and TRBJ2-1, with D maybe TRBD1 (5 bases). Trimming took off 6 bases at V and 8 bases at J, with 11 bases between the two ends. CDR3 length equals 12 residues. DNA for the CDR3: TGTGCCAGCAGCTCAGGGTTGGATGAGCAGTTCTTC. It translates to CASSSGLDEQFF.

The chain couples TRBV5-6 to TRBJ1-5, with 9 bases aligning to TRBD1. J gave up 4 bases and V 0 bases, and 2 bases lay outside the gene matches. The CDR3 totals 15 residues. CDR1 and CDR2 (germline): SGHDT, YYEEEE. CDR3 DNA sequence: TGTGCCAGCAGCTTGGGGGGGACAGGGAATCAGCCCCAGCATTTT. Encoded protein: CASSLGGTGNQPQHF.

The CDR3: CASSQARAVYGYTF. As DNA, the CDR3 is TGTGCCAGCAGCCAAGCCCGGGCGGTCTATGGCTACACCTTC. The chain employs TRBV4-2 and TRBJ1-2; D call uncertain. The CDR3 spans 14 residues. Trimming took off 1 base at V and 4 bases at J, with 10 bases between the two ends. The germline CDR1 and CDR2 sequences are LGHNA and YNFKEQ.

Concerning this clone: A read error may produce the germline difference seen at one junction end. The chain links TRBV5-6 to TRBJ2-7; tentatively, D is TRBD2 (5 bases). CDR3 length equals 13 residues. The germline V gene has CDR1 SGHDT and CDR2 YYEEEE. The CDR3 region is CASSENERPTSNF. DNA of the CDR3: TGTGCCAGCAGCGAAAATGAGCGGCCTACGTCGAACTTC.

The rearrangement joins TRBV7-8 to TRBJ1-4; 9 bases agree with TRBD1. The length of the CDR3 is 14 residues. Germline V gene sequence: CDR1 SGHVS, CDR2 FQNEAQ. V lost 5 bases to trimming and J lost 6 bases; unmatched junction nucleotides: 4. Written as DNA, the CDR3 is TGTGCCAGCAGCCTGGGACAGGGCCATGAAAAACTGTTTTTT. As protein: CASSLGQGHEKLFF. Complete variable domain (other parts from reference TRBV7-8 and TRBJ1-4): GAGVSQSPRYKVAKRGQDVALRCDPISGHVSLFWYQQALGQGPEFLTYFQNEAQLDKSGLPSDRFFAERPEGSVSTLKIQRTQQEDSAVYLCASSLGQGHEKLFFGSGTQLSVL.

The sample holds a few counts of this clone. J is TRBJ1-4 and V is TRBV7-6, with D unclear. The germline V gene has CDR1 SGHVS and CDR2 FNYEAQ. The CDR3 sequence is 15 residues long. Trimming removed 1 base from V and 0 bases from J, with 6 bases in between. CDR3 bases: TGTGCCAGCAGCTTAGGACCCTCAACTAATGAAAAACTGTTTTTT. Translation gives CASSLGPSTNEKLFF.

The V call is TRBV7-9, the J call TRBJ2-5; the D gene is possibly TRBD2 (7 bases). Trimming pared 4 bases from V and 1 base from J, leaving 13 bases between. This CDR3 has 15 residues. The germline V gene encodes CDR1 SEHNR and CDR2 FQNEAQ (reference sequence). DNA for the CDR3: TGTGCCAGCAGCTCCGGGGGGCTCTCCCAAGAGACCCAGTACTTC. The encoded protein is CASSSGGLSQETQYF.

V and J are TRBV18 and TRBJ1-6; possible D gene TRBD1, 5 bases. CDR3 size: 17 residues. Germline assignment: CDR1 KGHSH and CDR2 LQKENI. The V gene lost 2 bases and the J gene lost 0 bases, with 11 bases spanning the gap. CDR3 sequence: CASSPSNRSSYNSPLHF. In nucleotides, the CDR3 is TGTGCCAGCTCACCAAGTAACAGGAGCTCCTATAATTCACCCCTCCACTTT.

This chain uses TRBV4-2 with TRBJ1-3, with TRBD1 identical over 7 bases. J was trimmed by 0 bases and V by 0 bases; bases with no gene match: 5. CDR3 size: 17 residues. Germline V gene sequence: CDR1 LGHNA, CDR2 YNFKEQ. CDR3 sequence: CASSQEQQGSSGNTIYF. CDR3 sequence (DNA): TGTGCCAGCAGCCAAGAGCAACAGGGGAGCTCTGGAAACACCATATATTTT.

This clone has more than one count but fewer than ten. The chain recombines TRBV5-5 with TRBJ1-1; D is possibly TRBD1 (5 bases). The CDR3 consists of 15 residues. Trimming removed 4 bases at V and 0 bases at J, with 13 bases between. Germline lookup yields CDR1 SGHKS and CDR2 YYEKEE (reference sequence). The chain's CDR3 is CASSLWGMVNTEAFF. The CDR3 coding sequence is TGTGCCAGCAGCCTGTGGGGGATGGTGAACACTGAAGCTTTCTTT.

The rearrangement joins TRBV4-2 to TRBJ1-3, with D possibly TRBD1 on 5 matching bases. This CDR3 region has 17 residues. Looked up from germline, CDR1 is LGHNA and CDR2 is YNFKEQ. The ends were cut back, 1 base at V and 0 bases at J, with 13 bases in the middle. The CDR3 DNA sequence: TGTGCCAGCAGCCAAGCACCCCCAGGGTTCTCTGGAAACACCATATATTTT. As protein: CASSQAPPGFSGNTIYF.

This clone occurred once. This chain connects TRBV25-1 to TRBJ2-5, with 8 bases lining up with TRBD2. This CDR3 spans 18 amino acids. Germline V gene lookup returns CDR1 MGHDK and CDR2 SYGVNS. J was trimmed by 4 bases and V by 0 bases; bases with no gene match: 13. CDR3 nucleotide sequence: TGTGCCAGCAGTGAATATTCACTAAGCGGGGGCTTCACAGAGACCCAGTACTTC. This encodes CASSEYSLSGGFTETQYF.

This clone was detected a few times. The chain links TRBV3-1 (or the pseudogene TRBV3-2) to TRBJ1-2; a weak D match, TRBD1 (5 bases). This CDR3 is built from 19 residues. V shed 2 bases and J shed 8 bases, with 30 bases lying between them. Germline CDR1 and CDR2: LGHDT and YNNKEL (reference sequence). The CDR3 DNA follows: TGTGCCAGCAGCCAAAGAAGTTTGATAGGGGTGATGTTTGGGAGCGGCTACACCTTC. Translation gives CASSQRSLIGVMFGSGYTF.

The DNA for the CDR3 is TGTGCCAGCAGCTTGGTACTGCCCTCCGGGGAGCTGTTTTTT. Protein: CASSLVLPSGELFF. V and J are TRBV5-5 and TRBJ2-2; D ambiguous. The germline V gene has CDR1 SGHKS and CDR2 YYEKEE (reference sequence). With 0 bases removed from V and 6 bases from J, the gap between germline ends came to 9 bases. The CDR3 is made up of 14 amino acids. The complete variable domain, with remaining parts taken from reference TRBV5-5 and TRBJ2-2, reads DAGVTQSPTHLIKTRGQQVTLRCSPISGHKSVSWYQQVLGQGPQFIFQYYEKEERGRGNFPDRFSARQFPNYSSELNVNALLLGDSALYLCASSLVLPSGELFFGEGSRLTVL.

This clone was observed a single time. The V and J genes are TRBV5-1 and TRBJ2-1; tentatively, D is TRBD2 (6 bases). CDR1 is SGHRS and CDR2 is YFSETQ in the germline V gene. The ends were cut back, 0 bases at V and 4 bases at J, with 11 bases in the middle. The CDR3 is 15 residues long. The CDR3 region has the DNA TGCGCCAGCAGCTTGGTGCCGGGGGAATACAATGAGCAGTTCTTC. It encodes CASSLVPGEYNEQFF.

This chain uses TRBV7-2 with TRBJ1-4; no reliable D call. Trimming took 1 base from V and 3 from J, leaving 15 bases between them. This CDR3 is built from 17 residues. CDR1 SGHTA and CDR2 FQGNSA come from the germline V gene. The CDR3 loop is CASSLGWRGRANEKLFF. The CDR3 region has the DNA TGTGCCAGCAGCTTAGGATGGAGAGGAAGGGCTAATGAAAAACTGTTTTTT. Full variable domain (missing parts from reference TRBV7-2 and TRBJ1-4): GAGVSQSPSNKVTEKGKDVELRCDPISGHTALYWYRQSLGQGLEFLIYFQGNSAPDKSGLPSDRFSAERTGGSVSTLTIQRTQQEDSAVYLCASSLGWRGRANEKLFFGSGTQLSVL.